This passage covers 25 T cell receptor beta chains from one sample sequenced in a study of shared clonotypes between healthy human individuals. Using immunoSEQ multiplex PCR, the repertoire was profiled, and TCRdb retains in-frame clones only, with some absent. This table holds about 1 million clones, 65% to 75% found once. Sequencing input: memory CD4+ T cells sorted from blood. Subset defined: CD45RA-negative fraction. These receptors were taken from a man in his late teens or twenties in good health.

The rearrangement uses TRBV30 and TRBJ2-2; maybe TRBD2 (6 bases). Germline V CDR1 and CDR2: GTSNPN, SVGIG (reference sequence). Deletions cut 2 bases from V and 6 bases from J, with 22 bases between. The CDR3 is 17 residues long. The CDR3 sequence: CAWSLGTLFVGAGELFF. The CDR3 DNA is TGTGCCTGGAGTCTAGGGACTCTATTTGTGGGGGCCGGGGAGCTGTTTTTT.

The rearrangement uses TRBV14 and TRBJ2-1, with D hard to call. This CDR3 has 14 amino acids. Trimming removed 4 bases from V and 0 bases from J, with 7 bases in between. CDR1 and CDR2 from the germline V gene are SGHDN and FVKESK. Here the CDR3 DNA reads TGTGCCAGCAGCCCCCAGAGCTCCTACAATGAGCAGTTCTTC. It yields the protein CASSPQSSYNEQFF.

The CDR3 sequence: CASRINEETNTEAFF. The CDR3, as DNA: TGTGCCAGCAGGATCAATGAAGAGACGAACACTGAAGCTTTCTTT. This chain links TRBV6-1 with TRBJ1-1; D ambiguous. V shed 6 bases and J shed 1 base, with 15 bases lying between them. CDR1 is MNHNS, CDR2 SASEGT, per germline. The CDR3 loop spans 15 amino acids.

The chain recombines TRBV9 with TRBJ2-6; weak D call: TRBD1 (5 bases). The germline V gene encodes CDR1 SGDLS and CDR2 YYNGEE. This CDR3 comprises 18 residues. Trimming left V 4 bases short and J 0 bases short, with 17 bases between. The CDR3 sequence is CASSFRSLGDSGANVLTF. CDR3 sequence (DNA): TGTGCCAGCAGCTTTAGGTCCTTAGGGGACTCTGGGGCCAACGTCCTGACTTTC.

The rearrangement uses TRBV9 and TRBJ1-1; D not resolved. V lost 1 base to trimming and J lost 3 bases, with 10 bases between them. Germline values: CDR1 SGDLS, CDR2 YYNGEE. The CDR3 extends over 14 amino acids. CDR3 in DNA: TGTGCCAGCAGCGTAAGGGTATACGACACTGAAGCTTTCTTT. It encodes CASSVRVYDTEAFF.

The chain couples TRBV7-2 to TRBJ2-3, with D uncertain. CDR1 SGHTA and CDR2 FQGNSA come from the germline V gene. Trimming shortened V by 5 bases and J by 6 bases, and 15 bases separated the two germline ends. This CDR3 has 14 amino acids. The CDR3 DNA reads TGTGCCAGCAGCCGGACCCGCGCAGAGGATACGCAGTATTTT. Its translation: CASSRTRAEDTQYF.

The gene calls are TRBV5-1 and TRBJ1-1; D gene ambiguous. The CDR3 covers 17 residues. Trimming took off 4 bases at V and 4 bases at J, with 23 bases between the two ends. Germline CDR1 is SGHRS and CDR2 is YFSETQ. The CDR3 loop is CASSPMGGPDPITEAFF. CDR3 bases: TGCGCCAGCAGCCCCATGGGAGGCCCCGACCCTATCACTGAAGCTTTCTTT. Drawing the rest from reference TRBV5-1 and TRBJ1-1, the complete variable domain is KAGVTQTPRYLIKTRGQQVTLSCSPISGHRSVSWYQQTPGQGLQFLFEYFSETQRNKGNFPGRFSGRQFSNSRSEMNVSTLELGDSALYLCASSPMGGPDPITEAFFGQGTRLTVV.

V gene TRBV5-1 combines with J gene TRBJ2-7; the D call may be TRBD1 or TRBD2 (5 bases each). Germline CDR1 SGHRS, CDR2 YFSETQ. V lost 0 bases to trimming and J lost 3 bases, with 7 bases between them. The CDR3 has 13 amino acids. The CDR3 reads CASSLVGVYEQYF. The CDR3 nucleotides are TGCGCCAGCAGCTTGGTGGGGGTCTACGAGCAGTACTTC.

This chain uses TRBV2 with TRBJ2-1; the D gene could be TRBD1 or TRBD2 (5 bases each). CDR3 length: 13 residues. V dropped 6 bases and J dropped 6 bases, with 12 bases sitting between them. Germline values: CDR1 SNHLY, CDR2 FYNNEI. In DNA, the CDR3 is TGTGCCAGCAGGGTCTGGGACGGCAATGAGCAGTTCTTC. Its protein is CASRVWDGNEQFF.

This rearrangement joins TRBV6-5 to TRBJ1-2; 12 nucleotides align to TRBD1. CDR1 is MNHEY, CDR2 SVGAGI, per germline. CDR3 length equals 15 residues. V lost 2 bases, J lost 13 bases, and 11 bases stayed unmatched. The CDR3 reads CASSYQGQGAVSFTF. CDR3 sequence (DNA): TGTGCCAGCAGTTACCAGGGACAGGGGGCGGTTTCTTTCACCTTC.

On this clone: The same CDR3 is also encoded by other DNA sequences in this sample. The chain joins TRBV19 to TRBJ1-6; D perhaps matches TRBD1 (6 bases). V shed 4 bases and J shed 6 bases, with 10 bases lying between them. This CDR3 is built from 14 residues. Germline V lookup: CDR1 LNHDA, CDR2 SQIVND (reference sequence). CDR3 region: CASSTGTPNSPLHF. CDR3 nucleotides: TGTGCCAGTAGTACCGGGACACCTAATTCACCCCTCCACTTT.

The V gene is TRBV5-6, the J gene TRBJ1-5; D perhaps matches TRBD1 (5 bases). This CDR3 is 16 amino acids long. CDR1 SGHDT and CDR2 YYEEEE come from the germline V gene. The V gene lost 0 bases and the J gene lost 1 base, with 11 bases spanning the gap. DNA of the CDR3: TGTGCCAGCAGCTTGGGAGCGGGACTCAGCAATCAGCCCCAGCATTTT. As protein: CASSLGAGLSNQPQHF.

The DNA of the CDR3 is TGTGCCAGCAGTTTACGGCTAGCCAATGAGCAGTTCTTC. This encodes CASSLRLANEQFF. The J gene is TRBJ2-1, the V gene TRBV27; TRBD2 might be the D (5 bases). The germline V and J ends were trimmed by 2 bases and 6 bases, with 8 bases remaining between them. Germline lookup yields CDR1 MNHEY and CDR2 SMNVEV (reference sequence). This CDR3 has 13 residues.

The chain's CDR3 is CASSQEGLAGASYEQYF. In DNA form, the CDR3 reads TGTGCCAGCAGCCAAGAGGGACTAGCGGGGGCATCCTACGAGCAGTACTTC. This chain joins TRBV4-2 and TRBJ2-7; 14 bases align to TRBD2. Looked up from germline, CDR1 is LGHNA and CDR2 is YNFKEQ. CDR3 length equals 17 residues. V shed 0 bases, J shed 1 base, and the junction held 2 bases outside the gene matches.

There are a few counts of this clone. The chain combines TRBV5-1 with TRBJ1-1, with 8 positions matching TRBD1. V lost 0 bases to trimming and J lost 1 base; unmatched junction nucleotides: 5. Per germline, CDR1 SGHRS and CDR2 YFSETQ. This CDR3 has 16 residues. CDR3: CASSLGTGRTNTEAFF. For the CDR3, the DNA is TGCGCCAGCAGCTTGGGGACAGGGCGGACGAACACTGAAGCTTTCTTT.

As for this clone: Other DNA sequences in the sample encode the same CDR3. The rearrangement uses TRBV2 and TRBJ2-7; no firm D call. Trimming took 3 bases from V and 7 from J, leaving 4 bases between them. This CDR3 is 10 amino acids long. Per germline, CDR1 SNHLY and CDR2 FYNNEI. For the CDR3, the DNA is TGTGCCAGCAGTGAGGGGGAGCAGTACTTC. It translates to CASSEGEQYF.

This clone is a singleton in its sample. The rearrangement joins TRBV11-2 to TRBJ2-3, with 7 positions matching TRBD2. This CDR3 is built from 17 residues. V trimming: 1 base; J trimming: 7 bases; junction bases outside the gene matches: 14. Germline V gives CDR1 SGHAT, CDR2 FQNNGV. The CDR3 protein is CASSLVGGGSSSNTQYF. As DNA, the CDR3 is TGTGCCAGCAGCTTAGTGGGCGGGGGATCCTCTTCGAATACGCAGTATTTT.

The chain couples TRBV6-5 to TRBJ1-6; tentatively, D is TRBD1 (6 bases). The germline V gene has CDR1 MNHEY and CDR2 SVGAGI. V dropped 6 bases and J dropped 7 bases, with 13 bases sitting between them. The CDR3 length is 14 residues. The CDR3 region is CASSLVQGNSPLHF. CDR3 coding DNA: TGTGCCAGCAGCCTTGTCCAGGGGAATTCACCCCTCCACTTT.

The chain combines TRBV2 with TRBJ1-1; possible D gene TRBD1, 6 bases. CDR1 is SNHLY, CDR2 FYNNEI, per germline. Trimming pared 5 bases from V and 2 bases from J, leaving 9 bases between. This CDR3 region has 13 residues. The DNA for the CDR3 is TGTGCCAGCAGTCCACAGGGAAACACTGAAGCTTTCTTT. It yields the protein CASSPQGNTEAFF.

This chain uses TRBV27 with TRBJ1-1, with D hard to call. The CDR3 runs to 14 residues. V was cut by 3 bases and J by 6 bases, with 14 bases left in between. The germline V gene has CDR1 MNHEY and CDR2 SMNVEV (reference sequence). For the CDR3, the DNA is TGTGCCAGCAGTTTTTTACAGACCTCCTCTGAAGCTTTCTTT. Protein sequence: CASSFLQTSSEAFF.

The chain recombines TRBV5-4 with TRBJ2-6; D uncertain. There are 16 residues in the CDR3. The germline V gene encodes CDR1 SGHNT and CDR2 YYREEE (reference sequence). Trimming removed 3 bases at V and 0 bases at J, with 10 bases between. DNA for the CDR3: TGTGCCAGCAGCTGGGCCCAGAGCTCTGGGGCCAACGTCCTGACTTTC. Protein sequence: CASSWAQSSGANVLTF. The whole variable domain, filled in from reference TRBV5-4 and TRBJ2-6, reads ETGVTQSPTHLIKTRGQQVTLRCSSQSGHNTVSWYQQALGQGPQFIFQYYREEENGRGNFPPRFSGLQFPNYSSELNVNALELDDSALYLCASSWAQSSGANVLTFGAGSRLTVL.

Only one count was recorded for this clone. V gene TRBV7-2 combines with J gene TRBJ1-3, with D perhaps matching TRBD1 (5 bases). The ends were cut back, 1 base at V and 0 bases at J, with 13 bases in the middle. The length of the CDR3 is 17 residues. From germline, CDR1 is SGHTA and CDR2 FQGNSA. The CDR3 coding sequence is TGTGCCAGCAGCTTAGTCCCAAGGGGCAGCTCTGGAAACACCATATATTTT. It specifies CASSLVPRGSSGNTIYF.

The rearrangement links TRBV9 to TRBJ1-2; perhaps TRBD1 as D (6 bases). V dropped 0 bases and J dropped 5 bases, with 17 bases sitting between them. Germline V lookup: CDR1 SGDLS, CDR2 YYNGEE. The CDR3 loop spans 16 amino acids. CDR3 DNA sequence: TGTGCCAGCAGCGTAGACCCCGGGGGCAGAAATTATGGCTACACCTTC. This codes for CASSVDPGGRNYGYTF.

This clone has a handful of counts. V and J are TRBV18 and TRBJ1-6, with D perhaps matching TRBD1 (5 bases). The V and J ends lost 3 bases and 6 bases respectively, with 12 bases between them. In germline, CDR1 is KGHSH, CDR2 LQKENI. The CDR3 runs to 15 residues. The CDR3 region has the DNA TGTGCCAGCTCACCGGACACTTTTGCTAATTCACCCCTCCACTTT. This codes for CASSPDTFANSPLHF.

To note about this clone: Other DNA sequences in the sample encode the same CDR3. The rearrangement joins TRBV5-1 to TRBJ2-5; tentatively, D is TRBD2 (6 bases). The CDR3 is made up of 15 amino acids. Germline V gene lookup returns CDR1 SGHRS and CDR2 YFSETQ. V was shortened by 4 bases and J by 1 base, with 14 bases between the two germline ends. The CDR3 nucleotides read TGCGCCAGCAGCCCCGGGGGTAGCAGCCAAGAGACCCAGTACTTC. It encodes CASSPGGSSQETQYF.